The 10 T cell receptor beta chains presented below share a single source sample, sequenced in a study of T cell responses to AZD1222 COVID-19 vaccine. Sequenced by immunoSEQ multiplex PCR; TCRdb stores in-frame clones only, minus some. The table shows 140,000 to 150,000 clones, with approximately 85% occurring only once. This specimen was peripheral blood, taken on day 0 of AZD1222 vaccination. The source is an adult in good health.

The genes are TRBV11-1 and TRBJ1-2, with D uncertain. Trimming stripped 1 base from V and 6 bases from J, with 9 bases between. This CDR3 region has 13 residues. Germline V gene sequence: CDR1 SGHAT, CDR2 FQDESV (reference sequence). CDR3 amino acids: CASSLVSENGYTF. For the CDR3, the DNA is TGTGCCAGCAGCTTAGTGTCCGAGAATGGCTACACCTTC.

The rearrangement uses TRBV9 and TRBJ2-3; no definite D call. The V gene lost 1 base and the J gene lost 2 bases, with 5 bases spanning the gap. The CDR3 sequence is 13 residues long. Germline CDR1 reads SGDLS; CDR2 reads YYNGEE. CDR3 region: CASSVSYTDTQYF. CDR3 DNA sequence: TGTGCCAGCAGCGTATCCTACACAGATACGCAGTATTTT.

This chain uses TRBV9 with TRBJ2-1; D uncertain. Trimming removed 0 bases at V and 6 bases at J, with 7 bases between. This CDR3 region has 13 residues. The germline gives CDR1 SGDLS, CDR2 YYNGEE. The CDR3 loop reads CASSVGWGNEQFF. The CDR3 DNA reads as TGTGCCAGCAGCGTAGGGTGGGGCAATGAGCAGTTCTTC.

The V gene is TRBV27, the J gene TRBJ1-5, with 8 positions matching TRBD1. The CDR3 covers 13 residues. Germline CDR1 MNHEY, CDR2 SMNVEV (reference sequence). Trimming removed 5 bases from V and 11 bases from J; junction bases left unmatched: 8. CDR3 residues: CASSQPDRGAQHF. CDR3 coding DNA: TGTGCCAGCAGTCAACCAGACAGGGGAGCCCAGCATTTT.

The chain recombines TRBV6-5 with TRBJ1-5; D not certain. The CDR3 loop spans 13 amino acids. V gave up 6 bases and J gave up 4 bases, with 10 bases separating them. Per germline, CDR1 MNHEY and CDR2 SVGAGI. This chain's CDR3 is CASRNQLNQPQHF. As DNA, the CDR3 is TGTGCCAGCAGAAACCAACTAAATCAGCCCCAGCATTTT.

The chain is built from TRBV30 and TRBJ1-6, with D perhaps TRBD1 (5 bases). This CDR3 is 14 amino acids long. Germline-derived CDR1 and CDR2 are GTSNPN and SVGIG (reference sequence). Trimming pared 8 bases from V and 2 bases from J, leaving 13 bases between. The CDR3 protein is CARKGSTYNSPLHF. The DNA of the CDR3 is TGTGCCCGGAAGGGGAGCACCTATAATTCACCCCTCCACTTT.

The chain uses TRBV6-5 and TRBJ1-6, with a tentative D call TRBD1 (6 bases). Germline CDR1 reads MNHEY; CDR2 reads SVGAGI. Trimming took 6 bases from V and 9 from J, leaving 15 bases between them. The CDR3 is 14 residues long. The CDR3 DNA reads TGTGCCAGCAGCAATGACAGGTTTGGTTCACCCCTCCACTTT. Its translation: CASSNDRFGSPLHF.

This clone has only one observation. CDR3 DNA: TGCGCCAGCAGAAATTGGCAAGCGCCTACCTACAATGAGCAGTTCTTC. Its protein product is CASRNWQAPTYNEQFF. This sequence joins TRBV10-2 and TRBJ2-1; D is ambiguous. The CDR3 runs to 16 residues. CDR1 and CDR2 (germline): WSHSY, SAAADI. Trimming stripped 6 bases from V and 2 bases from J, with 17 bases between.

This clone was seen more than once but under ten times. The J gene is TRBJ2-5, the V gene TRBV7-9, with 8 positions matching TRBD2. Germline V lookup: CDR1 SEHNR, CDR2 FQNEAQ (reference sequence). V lost 2 bases, J lost 4 bases, and 9 bases stayed unmatched. The CDR3 length is 16 residues. The CDR3 loop is CASSLPPGGRSETQYF. CDR3 bases: TGTGCCAGCAGCTTACCCCCGGGGGGGAGGTCAGAGACCCAGTACTTC.

The V gene is TRBV15, the J gene TRBJ1-5; D gene uncertain. Trimming pared 0 bases from V and 4 bases from J, leaving 4 bases between. CDR3 size: 13 residues. CDR1 is LNHNV and CDR2 is YYDKDF in the germline V gene (reference sequence). The CDR3 bases are TGTGCCACCAGCAGAGAAGTAAATCAGCCCCAGCATTTT. It specifies CATSREVNQPQHF.